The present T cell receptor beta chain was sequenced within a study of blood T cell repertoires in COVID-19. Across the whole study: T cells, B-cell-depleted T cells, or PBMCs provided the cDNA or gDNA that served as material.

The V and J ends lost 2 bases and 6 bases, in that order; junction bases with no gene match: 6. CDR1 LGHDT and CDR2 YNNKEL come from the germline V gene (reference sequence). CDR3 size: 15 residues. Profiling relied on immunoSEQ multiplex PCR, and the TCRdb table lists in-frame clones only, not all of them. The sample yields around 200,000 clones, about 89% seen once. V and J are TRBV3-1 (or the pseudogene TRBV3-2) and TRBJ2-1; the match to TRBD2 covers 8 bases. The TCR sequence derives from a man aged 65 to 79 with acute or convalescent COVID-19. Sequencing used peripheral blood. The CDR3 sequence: CASSQPGLVGNEQFF. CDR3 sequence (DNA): TGTGCCAGCAGCCAACCGGGACTAGTGGGCAATGAGCAGTTCTTC.